The 20 T cell receptor beta chains in this list originate from one sample, sequenced in a study of T-cell reconstitution after alpha-beta-depleted transplantation in children. Unique molecular identifiers were built into the TCRbeta library. MiXCR, applied by TCRdb to the PCR reads, yields one record per CDR3 protein. Of around 440,000 distinct CDR3 sequences listed, 8% to 11% are singletons. The sequencing used PBMCs, collected before TCRalphabeta/CD19-depleted stem cell transplant. The origin of the receptors is a child between 2 and 9 years old with inherited bone marrow failure, due to receive a stem cell transplant.

In this sample, this clonotype turned up many times. The chain combines TRBV27 with TRBJ2-2, with 12 bases lining up with TRBD2. The CDR3 spans 18 residues. CDR1 and CDR2 from the germline V gene are MNHEY and SMNVEV (reference sequence). The V and J ends lost 6 bases and 1 base, in that order; junction bases with no gene match: 9. CDR3 in amino acids: CASSGLAGGPWNTGELFF. CDR3 nucleotide sequence: TGTGCCAGCAGCGGCCTAGCGGGAGGGCCATGGAACACCGGGGAGCTGTTTTTT.

The chain couples TRBV15 to TRBJ2-7; D remains unclear. The CDR3 extends over 12 amino acids. Per the germline V gene, CDR1 is LNHNV and CDR2 is YYDKDF (reference sequence). The V end was cut by 0 bases, the J end by 3 bases, with 3 bases between. The CDR3 sequence is CATSRDIYEQYF. In DNA, the CDR3 is TGTGCCACCAGCAGAGATATCTACGAGCAGTACTTC.

The chain combines TRBV28 with TRBJ2-3, with 9 bases fitting TRBD1. Trimming at V came to 5 bases and at J to 4 bases, leaving 4 bases not matched to a gene. The CDR3 has 14 amino acids. Germline CDR1 MDHEN, CDR2 SYDVKM. The CDR3 sequence: CASSGDRVADTQYF. CDR3 sequence (DNA): TGTGCCAGCAGTGGGGACAGGGTCGCAGATACGCAGTATTTT.

The chain couples TRBV28 to TRBJ2-3; 10 bases are a match to TRBD2. The CDR3 loop spans 17 amino acids. V shed 7 bases and J 1 base; nucleotides not matched to a gene: 11. Germline CDR1 MDHEN, CDR2 SYDVKM. The CDR3 DNA sequence: TGTGCCAGCAACCCACTAGCGGGATTGTCTGGCACAGATACGCAGTATTTT. Translation: CASNPLAGLSGTDTQYF.

Many counts were recorded for this clonotype. The chain uses TRBV5-6 and TRBJ2-1; D may be TRBD2 (6 bases). CDR1 is SGHDT, CDR2 YYEEEE, per germline. The germline V and J ends were trimmed by 4 bases and 3 bases, with 20 bases remaining between them. This CDR3 is built from 17 residues. The CDR3 is CASSMELGAGGYNEQFF. CDR3 bases: TGTGCCAGCAGCATGGAATTAGGAGCGGGCGGCTACAATGAGCAGTTCTTC.

Ten or more counts support this clonotype. This chain connects TRBV29-1 to TRBJ2-1; D is unclear. Trimming took off 7 bases at V and 5 bases at J, with 12 bases between the two ends. The CDR3 extends over 12 amino acids. Germline V gene lookup returns CDR1 SQVTM and CDR2 ANQGSEA. CDR3 sequence: CSAGRWNNEQFF. CDR3 DNA sequence: TGCAGCGCCGGCAGATGGAACAATGAGCAGTTCTTC.

At least ten counts were recorded for this clonotype. The rearrangement joins TRBV25-1 to TRBJ1-4; D is possibly TRBD1 (6 bases). Between the trimmed V and J ends, which lost 7 bases and 7 bases, there was a span of 13 bases. The CDR3 contains 13 residues. CDR1 is MGHDK, CDR2 SYGVNS, per germline. CDR3 sequence (DNA): TGTGCCAGCAACAACAGGGTTGGTGAAAAACTGTTTTTT. Translating it yields CASNNRVGEKLFF.

This clonotype was detected many times. The chain recombines TRBV19 with TRBJ2-7; D is undetermined. CDR1 is LNHDA, CDR2 SQIVND, per germline (reference sequence). The CDR3 length is 14 residues. V lost 10 bases and J 0 bases, leaving 16 bases between the germline ends. The CDR3 loop is CATSMGLSSYEQYF. CDR3 DNA sequence: TGTGCCACTTCCATGGGGTTGAGCTCCTACGAGCAGTACTTC.

As concerns this clonotype: Possible read error: a much larger clone is one base away. This chain uses TRBV20-1 with TRBJ2-7; D is uncertain. Germline V gene data show CDR1 as DFQATT and CDR2 as SNEGSKA (reference sequence). The CDR3 covers 12 residues. Trimming pared 6 bases from V and 0 bases from J, leaving 9 bases between. The CDR3 is CSATRFSYEQYF. The DNA of the CDR3 is TGCAGTGCGACGCGTTTCTCCTACGAGCAGTACTTC.

This clonotype was seen repeatedly, ten times or more. This rearrangement joins TRBV14 to TRBJ2-3; TRBD2 aligns across 11 bases. Per the germline V gene, CDR1 is SGHDN and CDR2 is FVKESK. V trimming: 4 bases; J trimming: 0 bases; junction bases outside the gene matches: 3. This CDR3 spans 16 amino acids. The CDR3 DNA reads as TGTGCCAGCAGCCCACTAGCGGGAGTAAGCACAGATACGCAGTATTTT. Its translation is CASSPLAGVSTDTQYF.

In its sample, this clonotype was seen many times. CDR3 sequence: CASSLDSYNEQFF. DNA for the CDR3: TGCGCCAGCAGCTTGGACAGCTACAATGAGCAGTTCTTC. The V call is TRBV5-1, the J call TRBJ2-1; no firm D call. CDR1 and CDR2 (germline): SGHRS, YFSETQ. The CDR3 runs to 13 residues. Trimming removed 0 bases from V and 3 bases from J, with 4 bases in between.

In this sample, this clonotype turned up a few times. The chain uses TRBV20-1 and TRBJ1-2; 7 bases agree with TRBD1. Per the germline V gene, CDR1 is DFQATT and CDR2 is SNEGSKA (reference sequence). V gave up 2 bases and J gave up 4 bases; unmatched junction bases: 13. The CDR3 extends over 16 amino acids. The chain's CDR3 is CSARLGGQPGLYGYTF. As DNA, the CDR3 is TGCAGTGCTAGATTGGGGGGACAGCCGGGCCTCTATGGCTACACCTTC.

As to this clonotype: A far larger clone lies a single base away; this is likely a read error. The J gene is TRBJ2-7, the V gene TRBV5-5, with 9 bases fitting TRBD1. Losses at the gene ends were 2 bases for V and 5 bases for J; bases not matched to a gene: 5. This CDR3 comprises 14 residues. The germline V gene has CDR1 SGHKS and CDR2 YYEKEE (reference sequence). In DNA form, the CDR3 reads TGTGCCAGCAGCTTCGGGACAGGGACCAACGAGCAGTACTTC. It is translated as CASSFGTGTNEQYF.

In DNA, the CDR3 is TGTGCCAGCAGTTTTCGCCGAAACAAGCAGTACTTC. Its protein is CASSFRRNKQYF. This chain uses TRBV12-3 or TRBV12-4 with TRBJ2-7; no clear D gene. The CDR3 length is 12 residues. Trimming left V 3 bases short and J 8 bases short, with 11 bases between.

The chain carries TRBV18 and TRBJ2-2; unclear D gene. The CDR3 length is 16 residues. The V and J ends lost 3 bases and 0 bases respectively, with 11 bases between them. Germline V gene lookup returns CDR1 KGHSH and CDR2 LQKENI. The CDR3 DNA follows: TGTGCCAGCTCACCCGTACGGGCCTCGAACACCGGGGAGCTGTTTTTT. As protein: CASSPVRASNTGELFF.

The rearrangement links TRBV27 to TRBJ2-2; 7 nucleotides match TRBD2. The CDR3 runs 13 residues. V was pared by 7 bases and J by 6 bases, with 5 bases of the junction left unmatched. Germline lookup yields CDR1 MNHEY and CDR2 SMNVEV (reference sequence). The CDR3 sequence is CASTPTSPGELFF. CDR3 coding DNA: TGTGCCAGCACCCCGACTAGCCCCGGGGAGCTGTTTTTT.

This clonotype showed up many times. The chain joins TRBV20-1 to TRBJ2-5, with D possibly matching TRBD1 (6 bases). Germline CDR1 and CDR2: DFQATT and SNEGSKA (reference sequence). With 5 bases removed from V and 1 base from J, the gap between germline ends came to 8 bases. There are 12 residues in the CDR3. The CDR3 DNA reads TGCAGTGCTCAGACAGGCCAAGAGACCCAGTACTTC. This gives the protein CSAQTGQETQYF.

Here the CDR3 reads CARSGPNTGELFF. The DNA for the CDR3 is TGTGCCAGAAGCGGACCGAACACCGGGGAGCTGTTTTTT. V gene TRBV2 combines with J gene TRBJ2-2, with D perhaps matching TRBD2 (5 bases). This CDR3 has 13 residues. CDR1 and CDR2 (germline): SNHLY, FYNNEI. V gave up 9 bases and J gave up 0 bases, with 8 bases separating them. Complete variable domain (other parts from reference TRBV2 and TRBJ2-2): EPEVTQTPSHQVTQMGQEVILRCVPISNHLYFYWYRQILGQKVEFLVSFYNNEISEKSEIFDDQFSVERPDGSNFTLKIRSTKLEDSAMYFCARSGPNTGELFFGEGSRLTVL.

Turning to this clonotype: A read error is possible here, since a much larger clone lies one base away. The J gene is TRBJ2-1, the V gene TRBV12-3 or TRBV12-4; D is uncertain. This CDR3 region has 13 residues. Between the trimmed V and J ends, which lost 1 base and 6 bases, there was a span of 7 bases. The CDR3 region has the DNA TGTGCCAGCAGTTTAGTTGGTGCCAATGAGCAGTTCTTC. Amino acid sequence: CASSLVGANEQFF.

Many counts were recorded for this clonotype. This chain joins TRBV5-1 and TRBJ1-1; TRBD1 might be the D (5 bases). The length of the CDR3 is 13 residues. Germline values: CDR1 SGHRS, CDR2 YFSETQ. The ends were cut back, 2 bases at V and 4 bases at J, with 9 bases in the middle. The chain's CDR3 is CASSFDRGTEAFF. For the CDR3, the DNA is TGCGCCAGCAGCTTTGATAGGGGCACTGAAGCTTTCTTT.